This T cell receptor (beta chain) was sequenced in a study of blood T cell repertoires in COVID-19. Turning to the study itself: Both acute and convalescent COVID-19 samples were obtained from the United States, Italy and Spain.

Repertoires were generated with immunoSEQ multiplex PCR, while TCRdb's copy carries only in-frame clones and drops some. The table includes about 80,000 clones, approximately 80% detected once. The receptor comes from a man older than 75 with acute or convalescent COVID-19. Specimen: peripheral blood.

The CDR3 DNA reads as TGTGCCAGCAGGCTAGGACAGAGCCGCACAGATACGCAGTATTTT. Amino acid sequence: CASRLGQSRTDTQYF. The rearrangement joins TRBV3-1 (or the pseudogene TRBV3-2) to TRBJ2-3; possibly TRBD1 for D (6 bases). V lost 6 bases, J lost 1 base, and 14 bases lay in between. The CDR3 extends over 15 amino acids. Looked up from germline, CDR1 is LGHDT and CDR2 is YNNKEL (reference sequence).